The TCR beta chain described here comes from a study of T cells in Graves' hyperthyroidism and ophthalmopathy. Hyperthyroidism had been newly diagnosed in patients aged 18 to 65, and its duration was under 2 months. Regions amplified from RNA transcripts were the TCR beta CDR3 regions. The HTBI primer set drove a first-round RT-PCR of the TCR CDR3. One entry per CDR3 protein, called by TCRdb with MiXCR from the multiplex PCR reads. The data show about 570,000 distinct CDR3 sequences, with about 14% seen just once and approximately 13% held by the top ten. Trimming took off 0 bases at V and 2 bases at J, with 15 bases between the two ends. Germline CDR1 is DFQATT and CDR2 is SNEGSKA (reference sequence). The CDR3 has 16 residues. At least ten counts were recorded for this clonotype. Its antigen is currently unknown. Study findings and constraints: A model built on 13 V-J features separated ophthalmopathy from stable hyperthyroidism.

V gene TRBV20-1 combines with J gene TRBJ2-3; the D gene is possibly TRBD1 (5 bases). This clonotype was obtained from a middle-aged woman with Graves' hyperthyroidism. The sequencing sample was made of blood. This CDR3 reads CSARDQAGWVTDTQYF. The CDR3 nucleotides read TGCAGTGCTAGAGATCAGGCAGGGTGGGTCACAGATACGCAGTATTTT.